The clone carrying this T cell receptor (beta chain) has a handful of counts. Its target is not known. This specimen comes from a study of beta chain features in type 1 diabetes. Whole-study findings and limits: It was not settled here whether HLA type affects TCRB rearrangement. Significant though moderate, a shortening of TCRB CDR3s appeared in all four CD4+ subsets of Type 1 diabetes patients.

Expressed TCRB transcripts were sequenced because the entire RNA isolate underwent reverse transcription. Roughly 3.6 million reads per sample on average were obtained from naive, central memory and regulatory T cell samples. The data were produced by immunoSEQ multiplex PCR, yet TCRdb's version contains in-frame clones alone and is incomplete. This sample has around 130,000 clones; 9% occur once, and the top ten carry about 0.7%. One heparinised draw, averaging roughly 0.12 L, was taken per donor. Sorted CD4+ subsets: naive, central memory, regulatory, stem cell-like memory (CD45RO/CCR7/CD25/CD127/CD95/CD27 panel). Germline CDR1 SGDLS, CDR2 YYNGEE. Trimming removed 4 bases from V and 4 bases from J, with 18 bases in between. The CDR3 has 15 residues.

The sequence was obtained from a man between 25 and 39 years old with type 1 diabetes. This rearrangement joins TRBV9 to TRBJ2-7; possibly TRBD1 for D (6 bases). Material: central memory CD4+ T cells from blood. CDR3 bases: TGTGCCAGCAGCTTGAACGGACAGCAGGGTTACGAGCAGTACTTC. Its translation: CASSLNGQQGYEQYF. Using reference TRBV9 and TRBJ2-7 for the parts outside the CDR3, the full variable domain is DSGVTQTPKHLITATGQRVTLRCSPRSGDLSVYWYQQSLDQGLQFLIQYYNGEERAKGNILERFSAQQFPDLHSELNLSSLELGDSALYFCASSLNGQQGYEQYFGPGTRLTVT.